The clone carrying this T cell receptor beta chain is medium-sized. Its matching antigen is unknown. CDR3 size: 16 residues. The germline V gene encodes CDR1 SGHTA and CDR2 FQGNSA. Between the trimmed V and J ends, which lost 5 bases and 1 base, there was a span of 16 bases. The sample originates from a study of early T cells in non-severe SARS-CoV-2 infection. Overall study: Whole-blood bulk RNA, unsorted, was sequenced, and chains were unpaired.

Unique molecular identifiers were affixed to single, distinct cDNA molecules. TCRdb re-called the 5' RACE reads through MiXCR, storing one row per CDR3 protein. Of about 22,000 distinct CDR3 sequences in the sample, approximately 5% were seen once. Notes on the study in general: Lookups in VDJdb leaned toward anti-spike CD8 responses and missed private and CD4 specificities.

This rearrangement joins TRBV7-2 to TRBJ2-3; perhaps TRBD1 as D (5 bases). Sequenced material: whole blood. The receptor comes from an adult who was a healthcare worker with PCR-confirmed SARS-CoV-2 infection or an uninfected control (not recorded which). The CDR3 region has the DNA TGTGCCAGCAGCCGTGCCCGTTTACAGGGCACAGATACGCAGTATTTT. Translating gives CASSRARLQGTDTQYF.